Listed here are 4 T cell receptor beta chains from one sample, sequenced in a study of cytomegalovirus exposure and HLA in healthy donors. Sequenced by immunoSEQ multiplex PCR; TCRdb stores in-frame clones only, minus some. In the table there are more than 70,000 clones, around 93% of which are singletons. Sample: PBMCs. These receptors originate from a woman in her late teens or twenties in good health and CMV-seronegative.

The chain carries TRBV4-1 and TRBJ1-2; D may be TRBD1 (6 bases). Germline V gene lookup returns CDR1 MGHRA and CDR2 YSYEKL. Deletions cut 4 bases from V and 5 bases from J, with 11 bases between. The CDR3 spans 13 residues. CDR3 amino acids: CASSPQGNYGYTF. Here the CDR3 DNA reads TGCGCCAGCAGCCCACAGGGAAATTATGGCTACACCTTC.

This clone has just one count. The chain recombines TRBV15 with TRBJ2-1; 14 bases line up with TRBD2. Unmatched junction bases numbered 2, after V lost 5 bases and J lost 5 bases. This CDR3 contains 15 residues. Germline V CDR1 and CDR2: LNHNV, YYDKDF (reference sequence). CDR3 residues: CATSSGLAGDNEQFF. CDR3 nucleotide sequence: TGTGCCACCAGCTCGGGACTAGCGGGAGACAATGAGCAGTTCTTC.

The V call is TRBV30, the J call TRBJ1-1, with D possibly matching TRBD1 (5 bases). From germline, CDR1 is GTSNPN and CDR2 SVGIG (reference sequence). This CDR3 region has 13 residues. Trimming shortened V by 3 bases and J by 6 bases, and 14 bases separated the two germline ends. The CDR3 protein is CAWRGLGGSEAFF. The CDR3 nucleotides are TGTGCCTGGAGGGGACTTGGAGGATCTGAAGCTTTCTTT.

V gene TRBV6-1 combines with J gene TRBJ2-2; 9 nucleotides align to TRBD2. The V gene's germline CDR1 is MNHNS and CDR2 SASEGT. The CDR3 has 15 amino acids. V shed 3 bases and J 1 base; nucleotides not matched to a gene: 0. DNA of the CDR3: TGTGCCAGCAGTGAGACTAGCGGGAACACCGGGGAGCTGTTTTTT. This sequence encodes CASSETSGNTGELFF.